This is a list of T cell receptor beta chains from one sample in a study of metastatic and nonmetastatic thyroid tumors. TCRdb ran MiXCR on the PCR reads. The sample has 20,000 or so clones, about 14% seen once. The sequencing input was tumor tissue. These receptors were taken from a female donor with papillary thyroid cancer or a benign thyroid nodule (not recorded which). Some clones in this sample may be carry-over from other donors' samples. Each CDR3 is given with its conserved first and last residue. A D gene is named only where the DNA matches it firmly. Clone sizes are given selectively: once, few, many, or a class where the clone is expanded.

v_gene	abundance	j_gene	d_gene	CDR3aa	CDR3nt
TRBV5-1	-	TRBJ1-1	-	CASSSGQLGTEAFF	TGCGCCAGCAGCTCCGGACAGCTAGGAACTGAAGCTTTCTTT
TRBV11-3	many	TRBJ2-3	-	CASSPGRSHTDTQYF	TGTGCCAGCAGCCCTGGGCGTAGCCACACAGATACGCAGTATTTT
TRBV5-1	many	TRBJ1-1	-	CASSWDGSNTEAFF	TGCGCCAGCAGCTGGGACGGATCGAACACTGAAGCTTTCTTT
TRBV5-1	-	TRBJ2-7	-	CASSLERGSSYEQYF	TGCGCCAGCAGCTTGGAGAGGGGAAGCTCCTACGAGCAGTACTTC
TRBV6-1	-	TRBJ2-1	TRBD1	CASRNPTGTVYNEQFF	TGTGCAAGCAGAAATCCAACCGGGACAGTATACAATGAGCAGTTCTTT
TRBV20-1	many	TRBJ1-3	TRBD1	CSARPAEGAGNTIYF	TGCAGTGCTAGGCCAGCAGAGGGGGCCGGAAACACCATATATTTT
TRBV6-1	many	TRBJ1-3	-	CASSEWDGNTIYF	TGTGCCAGCAGTGAATGGGACGGAAACACCATATATTTT
TRBV20-1	many	TRBJ2-2	TRBD2	CSARVPSAGDTGELFF	TGCAGTGCTAGAGTCCCCTCCGCGGGAGACACCGGGGAGCTGTTTTTT
TRBV4-2	-	TRBJ1-1	TRBD1	CASSSTGQGYTEAFF	TGTGCCAGCAGCTCCACGGGACAGGGGTACACTGAAGCTTTCTTT
TRBV27	few	TRBJ2-7	-	CASGAGLVGGGYSYEQYF	TGTGCCAGCGGCGCTGGACTAGTGGGAGGGGGTTACTCCTACGAGCAGTACTTC
TRBV29-1	many	TRBJ2-5	-	CSVDRVSQGLQYF	TGCAGCGTCGATAGGGTGTCGCAAGGCCTCCAGTACTTC
TRBV9	many	TRBJ2-5	-	CASSEYGEGQETQYF	TGTGCCAGCAGCGAATATGGCGAGGGTCAAGAGACCCAGTACTTC
TRBV20-1	many	TRBJ2-1	TRBD2	CSALAGGGTNEQFF	TGCAGTGCTTTAGCGGGAGGGGGGACCAATGAGCAGTTCTTC
TRBV11-2	many	TRBJ1-4	-	CASSLMRGAGEKLFF	TGTGCCAGCAGCTTAATGCGGGGGGCTGGGGAAAAACTGTTTTTT
TRBV20-1	medium-sized	TRBJ1-1	TRBD1	CSATLGGWNEAFF	TGCAGTGCAACATTAGGGGGCTGGAATGAAGCTTTCTTT
TRBV6-1	-	TRBJ2-7	TRBD2	CASSRTSGWASGYEQYF	TGTGCCAGCAGTCGGACTAGCGGGTGGGCGTCCGGGTACGAGCAGTACTTC
TRBV20-1	many	TRBJ2-7	-	CSATPREEQYF	TGCAGTGCTACACCGAGGGAAGAGCAGTACTTC
TRBV9	many	TRBJ2-5	-	CASSPGPSQETQYF	TGTGCCAGCAGCCCCGGACCATCCCAAGAGACCCAGTACTTC
TRBV20-1	many	TRBJ2-2	TRBD2	CSASPSGGSNTGELFF	TGCAGTGCTAGTCCTAGCGGGGGTTCGAACACCGGGGAGCTGTTTTTT
TRBV6-1	-	TRBJ2-7	-	CASMGQEGSYEQYF	TGTGCCAGCATGGGCCAGGAGGGGTCCTACGAGCAGTACTTC
TRBV6-1	many	TRBJ2-3	TRBD2	CASSTLALSTDTQYF	TGTGCCAGCAGTACACTAGCGTTGAGCACAGATACGCAGTATTTT
TRBV6-1	many	TRBJ1-4	-	CASSRTPATNEKLFF	TGTGCCAGCAGCCGCACCCCGGCAACTAATGAAAAACTGTTTTTT
TRBV7-8	-	TRBJ1-5	-	CASSLVPNQPQHF	TGTGCCAGCAGCTTAGTTCCCAATCAGCCCCAGCATTTT
TRBV2	medium-sized	TRBJ1-6	-	CASSPRQEYNSPLHF	TGTGCCAGCAGTCCTCGACAGGAGTATAATTCACCCCTCCACTTT
TRBV15	many	TRBJ1-2	-	CATSRDSTLGDYGYTF	TGTGCCACCAGCAGAGATAGCACCCTGGGGGACTATGGCTACACCTTC
TRBV29-1	many	TRBJ2-2	TRBD2	CSVERTSKGAGELFF	TGCAGCGTTGAAAGGACTAGTAAAGGTGCCGGGGAGCTGTTTTTT
TRBV18	many	TRBJ1-2	TRBD1	CASSPDRAWNGYTF	TGTGCCAGCTCACCAGACAGGGCTTGGAATGGCTACACCTTC
TRBV9	many	TRBJ2-7	TRBD2	CASSVGPSGGAYEQYF	TGTGCCAGCAGCGTAGGGCCTAGCGGGGGGGCTTACGAGCAGTACTTC
TRBV10-1	many	TRBJ2-1	-	CASSENQDPYNEQFF	TGCGCCAGCAGTGAGAACCAGGATCCCTACAATGAGCAGTTCTTC
TRBV10-1	many	TRBJ2-5	-	CASGYKQQGRKTQYF	TGCGCCAGCGGATATAAACAACAGGGGAGGAAGACCCAGTACTTC
TRBV7-3	-	TRBJ2-2	-	CDSSPSPDRAPGELLF	TGTGACAGCAGCCCTTCCCCGGACAGAGCTCCCGGGGAGCTGCTTTTT
TRBV5-1	medium-sized	TRBJ2-7	-	CASSLGDLEVYEQYF	TGCGCCAGCAGCTTGGGGGACCTCGAGGTTTACGAGCAGTACTTC
TRBV7-9	many	TRBJ1-2	TRBD1	CASSLVGTGAGYTF	TGTGCCAGCAGCTTAGTTGGGACAGGGGCTGGCTACACCTTC
TRBV7-8	once	TRBJ1-6	-	CASSLETFTSPYNPPLHF	TGTGCCAGCAGCTTAGAGACATTTACTAGCCCCTATAATCCACCCCTCCACTTT
TRBV6-5	few	TRBJ1-2	-	CASSYSTALCTNYCYTF	TGTGCCAGCAGTTACTCGACTGCTTTGTGCACTAACTATTGCTATACCTTC
TRBV7-9	many	TRBJ1-1	-	CASSLAGTADTEAFF	TGTGCCAGCAGCTTAGCCGGGACGGCCGACACTGAAGCTTTCTTT
TRBV6-2/TRBV6-3	-	TRBJ1-2	-	CSSSSYDSNYGYTF	TGTTCCAGCAGTTCCTATGACAGTAATTATGGCTACACCTTC
TRBV19	medium-sized	TRBJ2-1	-	CASSGSADNEQFF	TGTGCCAGTAGTGGGTCAGCGGACAATGAGCAGTTCTTC
TRBV2	many	TRBJ1-6	-	CASSIMHSNNSPLHF	TGTGCCAGCAGTATAATGCACAGTAATAATTCACCCCTCCACTTT
TRBV6-1	medium-sized	TRBJ1-5	-	CASSEGLVSNQPQHF	TGTGCCAGCAGTGAAGGCCTAGTTAGCAATCAGCCCCAGCATTTT
TRBV20-1	many	TRBJ2-4	-	CSARDQGPRLNIQYF	TGCAGTGCTAGAGATCAGGGGCCCCGGCTAAACATTCAGTACTTC
TRBV18	many	TRBJ1-3	TRBD1	CASSLLTGENTIYF	TGTGCCAGCTCACTATTGACAGGGGAAAACACCATATATTTT
TRBV19	-	TRBJ2-1	-	CASSGGSAVGINEQFF	TGTGCCAGTAGCGGGGGATCAGCGGTGGGGATCAATGAGCAGTTCTTC
TRBV6-1	few	TRBJ2-2	TRBD1	CASRPLTGGITGELFF	TGTGCCAGCAGGCCCCTGACAGGGGGAATCACCGGGGAGCTGTTTTTT
TRBV6-5	many	TRBJ1-1	-	CASSSSGLAVTEAFF	TGTGCCAGCAGTTCCTCGGGTCTCGCTGTTACTGAAGCTTTCTTT
TRBV7-2	-	TRBJ1-2	TRBD1	CASSLAGGQGYGYTF	TGTGCCAGCAGCTTAGCGGGGGGACAGGGCTATGGCTACACCTTC
TRBV5-1	many	TRBJ2-3	TRBD2	CASSSTDLAGADTQYF	TGCGCCAGCAGCTCAACGGACCTAGCGGGAGCAGATACGCAGTATTTT
TRBV10-3	many	TRBJ2-4	TRBD1	CAISEPPQGLAKNIQYF	TGTGCCATCAGTGAACCCCCACAGGGGCTAGCCAAAAACATTCAGTACTTC
TRBV3-1	many	TRBJ2-2	-	CASSHGGMGELFF	TGTGCCAGCAGCCATGGCGGGATGGGGGAGCTGTTTTTT
TRBV5-1	many	TRBJ1-1	TRBD1	CASSLSGQGTEAFF	TGCGCCAGCAGCTTGTCCGGACAGGGCACTGAAGCTTTCTTT
TRBV11-2	many	TRBJ1-2	-	CASSLKEGGNYGYTF	TGTGCCAGCAGCTTAAAGGAGGGGGGGAACTATGGCTACACCTTC
TRBV5-1	many	TRBJ2-5	-	CASSLDQEIQYF	TGCGCCAGCAGCTTGGACCAAGAAATCCAGTACTTC
TRBV10-3	few	TRBJ2-3	TRBD2	CAISGSGGSSSTDTQYF	TGTGCCATCAGTGGCAGCGGGGGGTCGTCTAGCACAGATACGCAGTATTTT
TRBV24-1	many	TRBJ2-2	TRBD1	CATQTGGTTGELFF	TGTGCCACCCAGACAGGGGGCACCACCGGGGAGCTGTTTTTT
TRBV20-1	-	TRBJ2-7	TRBD1	CSATRTGRYEQYF	TGCAGTGCTACGAGGACAGGGCGCTACGAGCAGTACTTC
TRBV29-1	many	TRBJ1-1	-	CSALTPEGTEAFF	TGCAGCGCCCTGACACCCGAAGGGACTGAAGCTTTCTTT
TRBV20-1	-	TRBJ2-7	-	CSASALGPSEQYF	TGCAGTGCTTCAGCGTTAGGCCCATCGGAGCAGTACTTC